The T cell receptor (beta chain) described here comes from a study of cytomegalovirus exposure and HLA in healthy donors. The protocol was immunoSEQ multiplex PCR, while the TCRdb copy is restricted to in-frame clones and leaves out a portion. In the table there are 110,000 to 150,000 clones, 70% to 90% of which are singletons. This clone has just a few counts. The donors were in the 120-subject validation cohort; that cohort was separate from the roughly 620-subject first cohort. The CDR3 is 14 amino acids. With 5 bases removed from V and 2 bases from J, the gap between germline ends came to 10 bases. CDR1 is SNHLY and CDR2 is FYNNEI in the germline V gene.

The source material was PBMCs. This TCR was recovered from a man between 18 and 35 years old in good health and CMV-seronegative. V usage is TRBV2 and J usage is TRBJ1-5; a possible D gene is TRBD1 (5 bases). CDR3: CASSLGAGNQPQHF. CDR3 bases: TGTGCCAGCAGTCTAGGGGCGGGCAATCAGCCCCAGCATTTT.